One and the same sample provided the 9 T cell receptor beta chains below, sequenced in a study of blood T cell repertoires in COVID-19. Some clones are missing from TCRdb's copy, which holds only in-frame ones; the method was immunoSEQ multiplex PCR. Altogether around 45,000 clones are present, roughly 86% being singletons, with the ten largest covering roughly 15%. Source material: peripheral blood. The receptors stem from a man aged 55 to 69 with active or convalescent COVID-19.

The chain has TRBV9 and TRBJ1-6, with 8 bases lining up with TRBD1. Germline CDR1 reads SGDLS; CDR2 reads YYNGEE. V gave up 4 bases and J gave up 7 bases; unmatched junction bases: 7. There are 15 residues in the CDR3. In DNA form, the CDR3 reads TGTGCCAGCAGCCCGACAGGGGTCTGGAATTCACCCCTCCACTTT. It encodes CASSPTGVWNSPLHF.

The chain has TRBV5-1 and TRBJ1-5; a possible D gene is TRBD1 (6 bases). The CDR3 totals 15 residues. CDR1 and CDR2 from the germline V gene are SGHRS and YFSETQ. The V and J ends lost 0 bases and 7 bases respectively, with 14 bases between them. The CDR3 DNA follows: TGCGCCAGCAGCTTGGAGGGGGGGCGAGGACAGCCCCAGCATTTT. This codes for CASSLEGGRGQPQHF. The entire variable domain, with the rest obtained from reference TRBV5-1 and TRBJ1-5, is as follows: KAGVTQTPRYLIKTRGQQVTLSCSPISGHRSVSWYQQTPGQGLQFLFEYFSETQRNKGNFPGRFSGRQFSNSRSEMNVSTLELGDSALYLCASSLEGGRGQPQHFGDGTRLSIL.

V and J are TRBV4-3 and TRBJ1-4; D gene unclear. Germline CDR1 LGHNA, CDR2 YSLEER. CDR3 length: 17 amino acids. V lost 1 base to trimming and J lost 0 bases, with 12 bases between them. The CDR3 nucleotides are TGCGCCAGCAGCCAAGGTTCAGATCAACCAACTAATGAAAAACTGTTTTTT. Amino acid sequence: CASSQGSDQPTNEKLFF.

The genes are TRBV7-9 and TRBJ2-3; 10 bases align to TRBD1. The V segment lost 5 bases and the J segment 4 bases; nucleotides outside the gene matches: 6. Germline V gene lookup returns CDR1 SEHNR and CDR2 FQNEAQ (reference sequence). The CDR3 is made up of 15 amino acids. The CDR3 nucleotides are TGTGCCAGCAGCCCTGGGACAGGGGCCCCAGATACGCAGTATTTT. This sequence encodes CASSPGTGAPDTQYF.

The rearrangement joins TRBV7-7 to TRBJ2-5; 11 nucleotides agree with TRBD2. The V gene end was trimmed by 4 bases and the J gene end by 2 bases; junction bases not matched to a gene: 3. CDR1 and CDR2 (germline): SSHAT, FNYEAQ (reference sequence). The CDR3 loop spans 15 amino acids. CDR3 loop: CASSSLAGEQETQYF. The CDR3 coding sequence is TGTGCCAGCAGCTCACTAGCGGGGGAACAAGAGACCCAGTACTTC.

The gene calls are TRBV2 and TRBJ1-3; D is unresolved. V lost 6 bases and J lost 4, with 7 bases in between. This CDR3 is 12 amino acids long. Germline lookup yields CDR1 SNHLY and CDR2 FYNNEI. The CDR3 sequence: CASRIQGNTIYF. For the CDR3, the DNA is TGTGCCAGCAGAATCCAGGGAAACACCATATATTTT. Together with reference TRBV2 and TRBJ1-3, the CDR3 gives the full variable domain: EPEVTQTPSHQVTQMGQEVILRCVPISNHLYFYWYRQILGQKVEFLVSFYNNEISEKSEIFDDQFSVERPDGSNFTLKIRSTKLEDSAMYFCASRIQGNTIYFGEGSWLTVV.

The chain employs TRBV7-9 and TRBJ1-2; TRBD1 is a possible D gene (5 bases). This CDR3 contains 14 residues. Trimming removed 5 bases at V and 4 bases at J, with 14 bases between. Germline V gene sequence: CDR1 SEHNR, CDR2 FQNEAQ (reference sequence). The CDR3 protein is CASSAYGGGYGYTF. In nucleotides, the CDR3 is TGTGCCAGCAGCGCCTATGGGGGGGGCTATGGCTACACCTTC.

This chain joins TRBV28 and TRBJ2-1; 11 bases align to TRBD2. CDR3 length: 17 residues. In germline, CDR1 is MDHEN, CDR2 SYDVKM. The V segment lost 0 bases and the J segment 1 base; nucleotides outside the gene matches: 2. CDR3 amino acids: CASSLWTSGESYNEQFF. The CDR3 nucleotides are TGTGCCAGCAGTTTATGGACTAGCGGGGAGTCCTACAATGAGCAGTTCTTC.

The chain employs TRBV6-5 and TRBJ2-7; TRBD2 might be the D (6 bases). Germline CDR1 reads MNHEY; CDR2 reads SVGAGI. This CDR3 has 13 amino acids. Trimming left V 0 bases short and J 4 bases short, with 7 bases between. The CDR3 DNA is TGTGCCAGCAGTTACTCGGAGGGGTACGAGCAGTACTTC. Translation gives CASSYSEGYEQYF.